Shown below are 4 T cell receptor beta chains from a single sample sequenced in a study of shared clonotypes between healthy human individuals. In the naive CD8 group, cells lacked CD45RO and were positively selected for CCR7, so terminally differentiated effector memory CD45RA+ cells were left out. Sequenced by immunoSEQ multiplex PCR; TCRdb stores in-frame clones only, minus some. The data contain some 2 million clones, about 95% of them singletons. Sequenced input: naive CD8+ T cells sorted from blood. The source is a man aged 18 to 30 in good health.

The chain carries TRBV28 and TRBJ2-5; 8 nucleotides agree with TRBD1. The trim removed 5 bases at V and 5 bases at J, leaving 10 bases unmatched. This CDR3 has 15 residues. The V gene's germline CDR1 is MDHEN and CDR2 SYDVKM. The DNA for the CDR3 is TGTGCCAGCAGTCTGCCGGACAGGGCGGAGGAGACCCAGTACTTC. It codes for CASSLPDRAEETQYF.

The J gene is TRBJ2-6, the V gene TRBV28, with D possibly being TRBD2 (5 bases). Per the germline V gene, CDR1 is MDHEN and CDR2 is SYDVKM. This CDR3 is built from 16 residues. Trimming shortened V by 4 bases and J by 0 bases, and 10 bases separated the two germline ends. CDR3 coding DNA: TGTGCCAGCAGTTGGACGGGATACTCTGGGGCCAACGTCCTGACTTTC. It translates to CASSWTGYSGANVLTF.

The genes are TRBV28 and TRBJ2-1; D gene uncertain. Germline CDR1 MDHEN, CDR2 SYDVKM. With 6 bases removed from V and 0 bases from J, the gap between germline ends came to 12 bases. The CDR3 has 15 residues. The CDR3: CASSPWTSSYNEQFF. DNA of the CDR3: TGTGCCAGCAGCCCATGGACGAGCTCCTACAATGAGCAGTTCTTC.

CDR3 nucleotides: TGTGCCAGCAGTGAAGGGCTAGCGGGAGGTTTGAGCACCGGGGAGCTGTTTTTT. Translation gives CASSEGLAGGLSTGELFF. The chain combines TRBV6-1 with TRBJ2-2; 11 bases align to TRBD2. V lost 1 base to trimming and J lost 4 bases; unmatched junction nucleotides: 8. CDR3 length: 18 residues. CDR1 is MNHNS and CDR2 is SASEGT in the germline V gene.